The TCR beta chain under discussion was sequenced for a study of T cells expressing NK-cell markers. About the research overall: Among the eight sequenced donors, seven tested HCMV-seropositive and one tested seronegative.

As concerns this clonotype: Its antigen is currently unknown.

The CDR3 loop spans 18 amino acids. General observations from the study: In roughly 6 donors, dominant CD3+CD56+NKG2C+ clones formed roughly 1.0-7.5% of CD8+ cells.

TCRdb re-analyzed the 5' RACE reads; it lists each CDR3 protein once, without DNA. The sample data list hundreds of thousands of distinct CDR3 sequences. This chain uses TRBV12-3 or TRBV12-4 with TRBJ2-1; TCRdb indicates TRBD1, and absent DNA this call remains unverified. Specimen: blood T cells: a sorted CD56 or NKG2C T cell subset, CD4+ or CD8+ T cells, or bulk PBMC T cells (not recorded which). The origin of this receptor is a man aged 18-75 years in good health. CDR3 loop: CASSSSRGGYSTYNEQFF.